This TCR beta chain was captured in a study of T cell clones after liver transplantation (dated by TCRdb to about 2019). For context, the study as a whole: The samples were obtained from ITN030ST, a randomized trial that attempted immunosuppression withdrawal within 2 years after liver transplantation. After a pre-transplant mixed lymphocyte reaction, TCRbeta sequencing was used to pinpoint donor-reactive T cell clones, which were subsequently tracked in post-transplant blood. As an antigen-independent comparator for the donor-reactive sequences, third party-reactive TCRbeta sequences from pre-transplant MLRs were identified as well. Of the eight recipients, a few were HCV-positive, while the remaining recipients had been transplanted for non-autoimmune, non-viral indications. The subjects received no induction therapy and were kept on standard immunosuppression until randomization at 12-24 months post-transplant. Tolerance was defined as complete immunosuppression withdrawal for at least one year with no rise in liver enzymes beyond twice the upper limit of normal. Blood samples were collected pre-transplant, pre-randomization before withdrawal, and post-randomization after either full withdrawal or failed withdrawal. A cohort of 8 liver transplant recipients was studied, of whom 3 were classified as tolerant and 5 as non-tolerant. Broad study findings and their caveats: Low numbers of available donor cells limited the measurable donor-reactive repertoire in a couple of subjects. Conclusions were preliminary, limited by small, heterogeneous patient numbers and non-standardized post-transplant time points. Without allograft tissue specimens, donor-reactive T cells may have migrated into the graft rather than being deleted. Donor-reactive sequences declined more than third party-reactive ones, suggesting partial antigen-specific deletion unrelated to withdrawal success. A significant post-transplant decrease in circulating donor-reactive CD4 TCRbeta sequences was observed in most of the 8 subjects, irrespective of tolerance or HCV status. When repertoire turnover was accounted for, significantly reduced detection of donor-reactive sequences was found in 7 of 8 subjects for CD4 and in 8 of 8 subjects for CD8.

Remarks on this clone: There is no known antigen for this receptor. No quality values exist for individual bases; no much larger clone is one base distant.

High-throughput TCRbeta CDR3 sequencing of frozen genomic DNA was performed by immunoSEQ, with PCR amplification, mapping, bias correction and internal controls included. Under the source paper's analysis protocol: Only productive rearrangements were retained, and each unique TCRbeta sequence was defined by its CDR3 nucleotide sequence together with its V and J gene. For classification of a sequence as donor-reactive, at least 5-fold expansion in CFSE-low cells relative to unstimulated pre-transplant cells and a frequency of at least 0.01% were required. To ensure at least 90% detection power, minimum frequency thresholds were set for each subject based on that subject's lowest-template unstimulated sample. Jensen-Shannon divergence between the top 1000 TCRbeta sequences post-transplant and pre-transplant was used to measure repertoire turnover. Two-sided Fisher's exact tests were used to test for changes in the detection of donor-reactive sequences. Held by TCRdb, this immuneACCESS table contains in-frame sequences only and omits some clones. Under half of the omission traces to an unresolved V gene where checked; the cause of the rest is unknown. The DNA was the basis for D and trimming; V, J and clone size are from that table. Across this sample there are about 80,000 clones, with 70% to 85% seen only once. The ten largest clones capture approximately 0.43% of the sample.

Thawed unstimulated PBMCs were stained for CD3, CD4 and CD8 and FACS-sorted into CD3+CD4+ and CD3+CD8+ populations. All 8 studied subjects were randomized to immunosuppression withdrawal. The Qiagen DNeasy Blood and Tissue Kit was used for genomic DNA isolation. Per the germline V gene, SNHLY is the CDR1 and FYNNEI is the CDR2. The V end loses 7 bases and the J end loses 3 bases, and a stretch of 10 bases separates them. Reading from cysteine to phenylalanine, the CDR3 counts 13 amino acids. Only the CDR3 DNA is retained, 39 bases long and in frame from the first base. The sequencing here drew on CD4+ T cells from blood, taken 45 to 46 months after liver transplant. This sequence originates from a human patient who received a liver transplant. In patients who had a transplant, some T cells may come from the graft donor. Recombination connected TRBV2 to TRBJ1-5; perhaps TRBD1 is the D gene, with 5 bases matching. The bases are TGTGCCAGCAAGGTCAGGGCCAATCAGCCCCAGCATTTT. Its coded protein is CASKVRANQPQHF.